A single TCR beta chain is shown here with its context. What it binds is not known. Sequencing was performed with immunoSEQ multiplex PCR; in TCRdb, only in-frame clones are kept and a portion is missing. This table holds about 61,000 clones, around 90% found once. This specimen belongs to a study of OX40 agonist ivuxolimab in advanced cancers. General observations from the study: Partial responders at 0.1-3.0 mg/kg had among the lowest clonal expansion. Certain nonresponders likewise exhibited a low normalized T-cell clonal expansion. The average count of expanded clones was higher among CD8+ T cells than among CD4+.

CDR1 is SGHRS, CDR2 YFSETQ, per germline. V dropped 7 bases and J dropped 7; count of bases not matched to a gene: 8. CDR3 size: 13 residues. The TCR comes from an adult with an advanced solid tumor such as melanoma, head and neck, liver or kidney cancer. The source was CD4+ or CD8+ T cells sorted from blood, collected in a trial of the OX40 agonist ivuxolimab. The V gene is TRBV5-1, the J gene TRBJ1-1; 9 positions agree with TRBD1. CDR3 region: CASAPGTGIEAFF. Here the CDR3 DNA reads TGCGCCAGCGCCCCCGGGACAGGGATTGAAGCTTTCTTT. The full variable domain, completed using reference TRBV5-1 and TRBJ1-1, is KAGVTQTPRYLIKTRGQQVTLSCSPISGHRSVSWYQQTPGQGLQFLFEYFSETQRNKGNFPGRFSGRQFSNSRSEMNVSTLELGDSALYLCASAPGTGIEAFFGQGTRLTVV.